The 18 T cell receptor beta chains in this list originate from one sample, sequenced in a study of T cells in Graves' hyperthyroidism and ophthalmopathy. Amplified regions were TCR beta CDR3 sequences from RNA transcripts. First-round RT-PCR with HTBI primers amplified the TCR CDR3 region. TCRdb independently ran MiXCR on the multiplex PCR reads; one entry per CDR3 protein. This sample has some 510,000 distinct CDR3 sequences, with around 20% found just once. Source material: blood. The receptors stem from a man aged 18 to 29 with Graves' hyperthyroidism.

At least ten counts were recorded for this clonotype. The gene calls are TRBV2 and TRBJ1-2; 9 bases line up with TRBD1. J lost 4 bases, V lost 7 bases, and 7 bases had no gene match. This CDR3 contains 14 residues. The germline V gene encodes CDR1 SNHLY and CDR2 FYNNEI. DNA of the CDR3: TGTGCCAGCAAGACCACAGGGGGCGGCTATGGCTACACCTTC. It encodes CASKTTGGGYGYTF. Filled out from reference TRBV2 and TRBJ1-2, the complete variable domain reads EPEVTQTPSHQVTQMGQEVILRCVPISNHLYFYWYRQILGQKVEFLVSFYNNEISEKSEIFDDQFSVERPDGSNFTLKIRSTKLEDSAMYFCASKTTGGGYGYTFGSGTRLTVV.

This clonotype occurred a few times. This chain joins TRBV6-1 and TRBJ2-5; D is undetermined. Germline V lookup: CDR1 MNHNS, CDR2 SASEGT. The CDR3 is 13 amino acids. The V and J ends lost 7 bases and 5 bases respectively, with 14 bases between them. The CDR3 bases are TGTGCCAGCACCAAACGCGTAGGGGAGACCCAGTACTTC. It specifies CASTKRVGETQYF.

This clonotype was counted many times. V gene TRBV11-2 combines with J gene TRBJ2-7; TRBD1 matches at 7 bases. Losses at the gene ends were 1 base for V and 0 bases for J; bases not matched to a gene: 3. The CDR3 totals 15 residues. Germline CDR1 is SGHAT and CDR2 is FQNNGV. For the CDR3, the DNA is TGTGCCAGCAGCTTAGCACAGGGGAGCTCCTACGAGCAGTACTTC. Translated, it gives CASSLAQGSSYEQYF.

The chain combines TRBV19 with TRBJ1-1; 8 positions agree with TRBD1. Trimming took 4 bases from V and 1 from J; bases not matched to a gene: 5. The CDR3 length is 15 residues. CDR1 and CDR2 (germline): LNHDA, SQIVND (reference sequence). The CDR3 DNA is TGTGCCAGTAGTAATCCCGGGACAGGGAACACTGAAGCTTTCTTT. Its translation is CASSNPGTGNTEAFF.

This clonotype was found many times. The CDR3: CASSLIGHRKGGNTEAFF. The CDR3 DNA reads TGTGCCAGCAGTTTAATAGGCCACAGAAAGGGCGGGAACACTGAAGCTTTCTTT. The gene calls are TRBV27 and TRBJ1-1, with D unresolved. V lost 2 bases to trimming and J lost 1 base, with 20 bases between them. The CDR3 runs 18 residues. Germline values: CDR1 MNHEY, CDR2 SMNVEV (reference sequence).

V and J are TRBV30 and TRBJ1-3; unclear D gene. With 1 base removed from V and 0 bases from J, the gap between germline ends came to 13 bases. The germline V gene encodes CDR1 GTSNPN and CDR2 SVGIG (reference sequence). The CDR3 extends over 16 amino acids. The CDR3 region is CAWSDPVVGSGNTIYF. The CDR3 DNA reads TGTGCCTGGAGTGACCCTGTTGTGGGCTCTGGAAACACCATATATTTT.

This clonotype was seen many times. V is TRBV6-5 and J is TRBJ2-2; the D gene is possibly TRBD1 (6 bases). V lost 6 bases and J 4 bases, leaving 15 bases between the germline ends. This CDR3 spans 15 amino acids. From germline, CDR1 is MNHEY and CDR2 SVGAGI. The CDR3 DNA is TGTGCCAGCAGCTACCTAGGACAGTCCACCGGGGAGCTGTTTTTT. Translating gives CASSYLGQSTGELFF.

The table lists this clonotype with many counts. The rearrangement links TRBV7-9 to TRBJ1-2; TRBD1 matches at 8 bases. This CDR3 is built from 14 residues. Trimming took 4 bases from V and 8 from J; bases not matched to a gene: 9. Germline V gene sequence: CDR1 SEHNR, CDR2 FQNEAQ (reference sequence). Written as DNA, the CDR3 is TGTGCCAGCAGCTCTCTGACAGGGGTGTTCGGCTACACCTTC. This translates into CASSSLTGVFGYTF.

This clonotype occurred a few times. The chain joins TRBV6-1 to TRBJ2-7, with 9 bases aligning to TRBD2. Trimming removed 8 bases from V and 3 bases from J; junction bases left unmatched: 11. There are 15 residues in the CDR3. Germline V CDR1 and CDR2: MNHNS, SASEGT. The CDR3 DNA is TGTGCCAGCCGAGGCTCCGGCGGGAGGGGCTACGAGCAGTACTTC. Translated: CASRGSGGRGYEQYF.

In its sample, this clonotype was seen many times. The gene calls are TRBV27 and TRBJ2-5, with 7 bases fitting TRBD1. Germline-derived CDR1 and CDR2 are MNHEY and SMNVEV (reference sequence). The CDR3 totals 16 residues. Trimming removed 0 bases from V and 0 bases from J; junction bases left unmatched: 4. This CDR3 is CASSLSTGEYQETQYF. In DNA form, the CDR3 reads TGTGCCAGCAGTTTATCCACAGGGGAGTACCAAGAGACCCAGTACTTC.

This clonotype has ten or more counts. The chain has TRBV20-1 and TRBJ1-1; TRBD1 might be the D (5 bases). The ends were cut back, 0 bases at V and 11 bases at J, with 16 bases in the middle. The CDR3 is 13 amino acids. The germline CDR1 and CDR2 sequences are DFQATT and SNEGSKA (reference sequence). For the CDR3, the DNA is TGCAGTGCTAGAGATCTGGGGCTCAGTGGGGCTTTCTTT. This encodes CSARDLGLSGAFF.

The chain has TRBV6-2 or TRBV6-3 and TRBJ2-2; TRBD1 might be the D (5 bases). The CDR3 has 15 amino acids. Germline assignment: CDR1 MNHEY and CDR2 SVGEGT. Trimming took off 4 bases at V and 0 bases at J, with 9 bases between the two ends. The DNA for the CDR3 is TGTGCCAGCAGTTCCACAGGTTCGAACACCGGGGAGCTGTTTTTT. It yields the protein CASSSTGSNTGELFF.

Ten or more counts support this clonotype. The chain recombines TRBV6-1 with TRBJ1-1, with D unresolved. Trimming pared 6 bases from V and 5 bases from J, leaving 22 bases between. Germline CDR1 and CDR2: MNHNS and SASEGT. This CDR3 comprises 16 residues. CDR3 protein: CASSLSPGPSRTEAFF. The CDR3 DNA is TGTGCCAGCAGCCTATCCCCCGGGCCCAGCCGGACTGAAGCTTTCTTT.

This clonotype came up many times. This chain connects TRBV27 to TRBJ1-6, with TRBD1 as a possible D gene (5 bases). CDR1 and CDR2 (germline): MNHEY, SMNVEV (reference sequence). This CDR3 region has 16 residues. V dropped 1 base and J dropped 4 bases, with 11 bases sitting between them. CDR3 bases: TGTGCCAGCAGTTTATTCGGTTGGGGGTATAATTCACCCCTCCACTTT. As protein: CASSLFGWGYNSPLHF.

This clonotype was detected many times. J is TRBJ1-2 and V is TRBV28; 9 nucleotides match TRBD1. The CDR3 length is 14 residues. J gave up 7 bases and V 6 bases, and 9 bases lay outside the gene matches. Per germline, CDR1 MDHEN and CDR2 SYDVKM. The CDR3 region is CASRTVDRGRGYTF. CDR3 nucleotide sequence: TGTGCCAGCAGGACCGTGGACAGGGGCCGTGGCTACACCTTC.

This rearrangement joins TRBV30 to TRBJ1-5; no definite D call. Trimming stripped 3 bases from V and 7 bases from J, with 13 bases between. CDR3 size: 13 residues. CDR1 is GTSNPN, CDR2 SVGIG, per germline (reference sequence). The DNA for the CDR3 is TGTGCCTGGAGCAAAAATGGGAGCCAGCCCCAGCATTTT. It codes for CAWSKNGSQPQHF.

The sample holds many counts of this clonotype. The rearrangement joins TRBV6-2 or TRBV6-3 to TRBJ2-4; D perhaps matches TRBD1 (6 bases). Per germline, CDR1 MNHEY and CDR2 SVGEGT. The CDR3 totals 17 residues. The V and J ends lost 0 bases and 2 bases respectively, with 14 bases between them. The CDR3 is CASSYSHRAKTKNIQYF. DNA for the CDR3: TGTGCCAGCAGTTACTCCCACAGGGCAAAAACCAAAAACATTCAGTACTTC.

This clonotype appeared many times. CDR3 nucleotide sequence: TGTGCCAGCACGCACCTAGGGGACACTGAAGCTTTCTTT. Translated: CASTHLGDTEAFF. This chain joins TRBV6-5 and TRBJ1-1; D might be TRBD1 (5 bases). The ends were cut back, 7 bases at V and 3 bases at J, with 12 bases in the middle. The germline CDR1 and CDR2 sequences are MNHEY and SVGAGI. CDR3 size: 13 residues.